The sequence of this T cell receptor beta chain was determined in a study of control samples from healthy donors and cancer patients. Measured with immunoSEQ multiplex PCR; TCRdb has only the in-frame clones, and not every one. The table includes about 120,000 clones, approximately 88% detected once. Germline V gene sequence: CDR1 SGDLS, CDR2 YYNGEE. V lost 0 bases, J lost 4 bases, and 8 bases lay in between. The CDR3 spans 14 residues. The clonotype comes from a man aged 35-49 years in good health. The chain uses TRBV9 and TRBJ1-3; no definite D call. Sequenced material: blood. CDR3 nucleotides: TGTGCCAGCAGCGTAGGCCAGCCGGGAAACACCATATATTTT. Translated: CASSVGQPGNTIYF.